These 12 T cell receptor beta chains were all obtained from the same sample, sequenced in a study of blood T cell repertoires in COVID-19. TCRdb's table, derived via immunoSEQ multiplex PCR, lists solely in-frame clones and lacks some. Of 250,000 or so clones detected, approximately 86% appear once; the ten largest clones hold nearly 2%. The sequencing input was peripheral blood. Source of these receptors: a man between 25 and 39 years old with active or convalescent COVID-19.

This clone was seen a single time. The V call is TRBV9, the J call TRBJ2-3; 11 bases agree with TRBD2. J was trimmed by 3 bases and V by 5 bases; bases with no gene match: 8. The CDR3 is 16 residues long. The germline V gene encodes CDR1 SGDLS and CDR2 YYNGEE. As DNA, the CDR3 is TGTGCCAGCAGTAAACAAACTAGCGGGGGTACAGATACGCAGTATTTT. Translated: CASSKQTSGGTDTQYF. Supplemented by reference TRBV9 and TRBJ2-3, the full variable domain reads DSGVTQTPKHLITATGQRVTLRCSPRSGDLSVYWYQQSLDQGLQFLIQYYNGEERAKGNILERFSAQQFPDLHSELNLSSLELGDSALYFCASSKQTSGGTDTQYFGPGTRLTVL.

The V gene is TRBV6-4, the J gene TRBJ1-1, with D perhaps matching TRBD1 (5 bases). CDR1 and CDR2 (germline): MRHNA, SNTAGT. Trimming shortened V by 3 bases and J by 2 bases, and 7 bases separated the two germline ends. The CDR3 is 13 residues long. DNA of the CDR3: TGTGCCAGCAGTGAGCGGGACAACACTGAAGCTTTCTTT. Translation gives CASSERDNTEAFF.

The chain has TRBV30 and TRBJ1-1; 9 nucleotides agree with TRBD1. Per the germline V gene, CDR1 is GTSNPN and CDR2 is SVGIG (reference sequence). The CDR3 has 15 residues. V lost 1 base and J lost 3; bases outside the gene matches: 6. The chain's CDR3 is CAWSGGTGPDTEAFF. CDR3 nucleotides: TGTGCCTGGAGTGGGGGGACAGGGCCGGACACTGAAGCTTTCTTT.

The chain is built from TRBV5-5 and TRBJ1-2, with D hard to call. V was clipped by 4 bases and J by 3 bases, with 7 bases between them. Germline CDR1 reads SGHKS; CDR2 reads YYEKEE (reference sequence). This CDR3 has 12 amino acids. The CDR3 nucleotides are TGTGCCAGCAGCCTCACTGACTATGGCTACACCTTC. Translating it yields CASSLTDYGYTF.

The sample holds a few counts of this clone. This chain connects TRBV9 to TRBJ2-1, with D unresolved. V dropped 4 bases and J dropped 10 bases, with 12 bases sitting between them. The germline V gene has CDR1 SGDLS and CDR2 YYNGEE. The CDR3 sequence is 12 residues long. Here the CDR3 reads CASSPRELEQFF. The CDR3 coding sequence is TGTGCCAGCAGCCCTCGAGAGCTAGAGCAGTTCTTC. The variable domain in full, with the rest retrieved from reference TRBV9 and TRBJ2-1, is DSGVTQTPKHLITATGQRVTLRCSPRSGDLSVYWYQQSLDQGLQFLIQYYNGEERAKGNILERFSAQQFPDLHSELNLSSLELGDSALYFCASSPRELEQFFGPGTRLTVL.

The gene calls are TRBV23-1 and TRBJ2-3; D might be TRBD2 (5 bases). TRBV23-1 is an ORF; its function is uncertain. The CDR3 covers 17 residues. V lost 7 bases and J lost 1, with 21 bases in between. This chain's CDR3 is CASTNLKWRPRTDTQYF. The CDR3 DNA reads TGCGCCAGCACCAATCTAAAGTGGAGGCCCCGCACAGATACGCAGTATTTT.

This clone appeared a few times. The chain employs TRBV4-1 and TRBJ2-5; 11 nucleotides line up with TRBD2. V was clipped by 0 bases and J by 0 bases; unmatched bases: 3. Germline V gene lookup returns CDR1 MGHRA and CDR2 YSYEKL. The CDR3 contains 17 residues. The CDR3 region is CASSQDVAGGYQETQYF. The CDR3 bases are TGCGCCAGCAGCCAAGATGTAGCGGGGGGGTACCAAGAGACCCAGTACTTC.

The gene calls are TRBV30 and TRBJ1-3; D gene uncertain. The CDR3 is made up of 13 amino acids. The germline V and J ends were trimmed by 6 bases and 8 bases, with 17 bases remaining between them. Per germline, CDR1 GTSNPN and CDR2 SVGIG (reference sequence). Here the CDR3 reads CACNLGAGDTIYF. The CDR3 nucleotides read TGTGCCTGCAACCTCGGTGCCGGGGACACCATATATTTT.

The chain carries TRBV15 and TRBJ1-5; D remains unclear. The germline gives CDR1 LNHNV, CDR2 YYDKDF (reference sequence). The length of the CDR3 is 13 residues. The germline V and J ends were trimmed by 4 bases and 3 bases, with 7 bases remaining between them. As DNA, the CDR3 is TGTGCCACCAGCACCCGAGACAATCAGCCCCAGCATTTT. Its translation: CATSTRDNQPQHF.

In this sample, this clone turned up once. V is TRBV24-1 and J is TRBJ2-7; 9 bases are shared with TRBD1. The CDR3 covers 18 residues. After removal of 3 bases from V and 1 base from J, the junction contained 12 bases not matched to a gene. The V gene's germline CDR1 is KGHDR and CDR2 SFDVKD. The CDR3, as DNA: TGTGCCACCAGTGATGGGACAGGGAAGCACTTACAGTCCTACGAGCAGTACTTC. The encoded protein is CATSDGTGKHLQSYEQYF.

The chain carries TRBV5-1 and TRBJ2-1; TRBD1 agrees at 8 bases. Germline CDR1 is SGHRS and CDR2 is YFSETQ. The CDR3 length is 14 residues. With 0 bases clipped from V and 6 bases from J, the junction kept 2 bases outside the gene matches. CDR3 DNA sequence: TGCGCCAGCAGCTTGGGTCAGGGGGCCAATGAGCAGTTCTTC. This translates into CASSLGQGANEQFF.

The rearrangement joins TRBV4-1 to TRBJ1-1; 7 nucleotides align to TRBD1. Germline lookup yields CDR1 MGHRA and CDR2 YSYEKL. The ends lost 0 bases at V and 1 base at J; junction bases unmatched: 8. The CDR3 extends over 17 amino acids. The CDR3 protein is CASSQDSGTEENTEAFF. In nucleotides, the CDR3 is TGCGCCAGCAGCCAAGACTCGGGGACAGAAGAGAACACTGAAGCTTTCTTT.